This T cell receptor beta chain came from a study of CD8+CD57+ T cells in acquired aplastic anemia. Sample share makes this clonotype medium-sized. Both TCR beta VDJ combination and CDR3 sequence profiling were carried out. Genomic DNA was the template for this profiling. TCRdb independently ran MiXCR on the reads; one entry per CDR3 protein. The profile shows around 200,000 distinct CDR3 sequences, less than 50% of them singletons. Germline V gives CDR1 WSHSY, CDR2 SAAADI. CDR3 length: 14 residues. V lost 4 bases to trimming and J lost 2 bases, with 6 bases between them. All sequencing subjects had displayed CD8+CD57+ cell expansion on flow cytometry.

The chain recombines TRBV10-2 with TRBJ2-6; unclear D gene. This receptor was identified in a human donor with aplastic anemia. The source material was sorted CD4+, CD8+, or CD8+CD57+ T cells (not recorded which) from PBMCs. The CDR3 loop is CASSAGPGANVLTF. CDR3 in DNA: TGCGCCAGCAGTGCTGGGCCTGGGGCCAACGTCCTGACTTTC.